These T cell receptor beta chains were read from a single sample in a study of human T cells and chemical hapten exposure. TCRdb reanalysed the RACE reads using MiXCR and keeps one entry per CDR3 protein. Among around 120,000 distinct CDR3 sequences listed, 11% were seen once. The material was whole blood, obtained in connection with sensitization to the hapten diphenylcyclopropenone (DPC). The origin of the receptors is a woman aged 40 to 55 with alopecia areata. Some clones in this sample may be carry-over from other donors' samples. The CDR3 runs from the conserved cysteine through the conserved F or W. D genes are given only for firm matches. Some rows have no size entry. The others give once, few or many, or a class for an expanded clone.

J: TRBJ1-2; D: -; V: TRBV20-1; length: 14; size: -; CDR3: CSARDRGRQYGYTF; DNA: TGCAGTGCTAGAGATAGAGGCAGACAATATGGCTACACCTTC
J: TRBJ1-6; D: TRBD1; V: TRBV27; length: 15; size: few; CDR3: CASKGQGSYNSPLHF; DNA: TGTGCCAGCAAGGGACAGGGTTCTTATAATTCACCCCTCCACTTT
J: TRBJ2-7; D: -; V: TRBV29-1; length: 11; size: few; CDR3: CSVEVEYEQYF; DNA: TGCAGCGTTGAAGTGGAATACGAGCAGTACTTC
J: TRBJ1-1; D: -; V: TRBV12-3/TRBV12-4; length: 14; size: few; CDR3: CASSLGRLYTEAFF; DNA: TGTGCCAGCAGTTTGGGCAGACTCTACACTGAAGCTTTCTTT
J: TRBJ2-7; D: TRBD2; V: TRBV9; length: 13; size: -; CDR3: CASSVTSGYEQYF; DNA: TGTGCCAGCAGCGTGACTAGCGGGTACGAGCAGTACTTC
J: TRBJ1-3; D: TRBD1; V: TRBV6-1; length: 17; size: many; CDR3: CASSPGQGGTSGNTIYF; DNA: TGTGCCAGCAGCCCGGGACAGGGGGGGACCTCAGGAAACACCATATATTTT
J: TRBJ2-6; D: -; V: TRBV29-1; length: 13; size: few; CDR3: CSVTSSGANVLTF; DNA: TGCAGCGTCACCAGCTCTGGGGCCAACGTCCTGACTTTC
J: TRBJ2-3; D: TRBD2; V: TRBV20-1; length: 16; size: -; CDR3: CSARVVAGGLTDTQYF; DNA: TGCAGTGCTAGAGTAGTAGCGGGGGGGCTGACAGATACGCAGTATTTT
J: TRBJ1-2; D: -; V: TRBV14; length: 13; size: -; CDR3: CASSHLDISGYTF; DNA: TGTGCCAGCAGCCATCTGGACATATCTGGCTACACCTTC
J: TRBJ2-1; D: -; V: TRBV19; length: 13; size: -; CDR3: CASSESSYNEQFF; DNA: TGTGCCAGTAGCGAGAGCTCCTACAATGAGCAGTTCTTC
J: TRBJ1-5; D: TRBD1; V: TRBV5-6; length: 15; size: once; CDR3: CASSLKGQGLQPQHF; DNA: TGTGCCAGCAGCTTAAAGGGACAGGGGCTACAGCCCCAGCATTTT
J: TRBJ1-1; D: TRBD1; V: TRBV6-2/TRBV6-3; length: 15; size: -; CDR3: CASSNSGQEKTEAFF; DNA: TGTGCCAGCAGTAACTCAGGACAGGAAAAAACTGAAGCTTTCTTT
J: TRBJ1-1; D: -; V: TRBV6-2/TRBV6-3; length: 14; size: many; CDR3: CASWEGERNTEAFF; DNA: TGTGCCAGTTGGGAAGGGGAACGCAACACTGAAGCTTTCTTT
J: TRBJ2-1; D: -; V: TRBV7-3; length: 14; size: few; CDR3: CASSLIGGAPEQFF; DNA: TGTGCCAGCAGCTTAATCGGAGGGGCGCCGGAGCAGTTCTTC
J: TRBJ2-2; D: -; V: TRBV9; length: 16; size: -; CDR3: CATSVGGGNRAGELFF; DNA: TGTGCCACCTCCGTAGGGGGGGGAAATCGGGCCGGGGAGCTGTTTTTT
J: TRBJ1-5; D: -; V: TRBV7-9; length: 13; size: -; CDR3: CASSPWGAQSQHF; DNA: TGTGCCAGCAGCCCCTGGGGGGCTCAGTCCCAGCATTTT
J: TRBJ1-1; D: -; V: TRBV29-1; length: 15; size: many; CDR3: CSVARLSVLGTEAFF; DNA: TGCAGCGTTGCGCGGCTCTCCGTGTTGGGTACTGAAGCTTTCTTT
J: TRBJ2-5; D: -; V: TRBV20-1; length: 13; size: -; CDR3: CSARDTRKETQYF; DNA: TGCAGTGCCCGGGACACCCGAAAAGAGACCCAGTACTTC
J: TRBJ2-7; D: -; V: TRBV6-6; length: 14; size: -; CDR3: CASSSSGLHYEQYF; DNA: -
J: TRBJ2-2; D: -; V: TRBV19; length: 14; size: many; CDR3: CASKGRTNTGELFF; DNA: TGTGCCAGTAAGGGCAGGACGAACACCGGGGAGCTGTTTTTT
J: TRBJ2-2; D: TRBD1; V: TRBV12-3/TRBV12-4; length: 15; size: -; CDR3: CASSLDRGLAGELFF; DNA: TGTGCCAGCAGCCTAGACAGGGGGCTTGCTGGGGAGCTGTTTTTT
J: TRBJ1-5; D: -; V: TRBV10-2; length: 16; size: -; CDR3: CASSAQSHAANQPQHF; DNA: TGCGCCAGCAGTGCTCAATCCCATGCGGCCAATCAGCCCCAGCATTTT
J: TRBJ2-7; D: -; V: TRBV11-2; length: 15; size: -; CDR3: CASSSFGAASYEQYF; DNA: TGTGCCAGCAGCTCGTTCGGGGCTGCCTCCTACGAGCAGTACTTC
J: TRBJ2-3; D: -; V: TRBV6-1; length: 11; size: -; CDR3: CASRIGDTQYF; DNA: TGTGCCAGCAGGATAGGGGATACGCAGTATTTT
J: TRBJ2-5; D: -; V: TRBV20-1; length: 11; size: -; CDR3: CSEVLQETQYF; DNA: TGCAGTGAGGTTTTACAAGAGACCCAGTACTTC